These T cell receptor beta chains were read from a single sample in a study of blood T cell repertoires in COVID-19. The table came from immunoSEQ multiplex PCR; TCRdb's copy has only in-frame clones and leaves some out. The sample holds 250,000 or so clones, approximately 88% seen once. Source material: PBMCs or T cells enriched from blood (not recorded which). Receptors were obtained from a woman in her forties who had been exposed to COVID-19. CDR3s include the opening cysteine and the closing phenylalanine or tryptophan. The order of the fields is V gene, D gene, J gene, clone size, CDR3 DNA, CDR3 protein. D genes are given only for firm matches. The listing skips clone size in some rows; elsewhere it reads once, few, many or a size class.

v_call: TRBV7-6; d_call: NA; j_call: TRBJ2-2; clone_size: NA; cdr3_nt: TGTGCCAGCAGCCCCCTAGACAGATTGACCGGGGAGCTGTTTTTT; cdr3_aa: CASSPLDRLTGELFF
v_call: TRBV7-2; d_call: NA; j_call: TRBJ2-1; clone_size: NA; cdr3_nt: TGTGCCAGCAGCGCCTCCCGGGGGGCAGGATCCAATTTCAGGGATGAGCAGTTCTTC; cdr3_aa: CASSASRGAGSNFRDEQFF
v_call: TRBV28; d_call: NA; j_call: TRBJ1-2; clone_size: NA; cdr3_nt: TGTGCCAGCAGTTCTCGGGACTCGGGCTACACCTTC; cdr3_aa: CASSSRDSGYTF
v_call: TRBV24-1; d_call: TRBD1; j_call: TRBJ2-2; clone_size: NA; cdr3_nt: TGTGCCACCAGTGACCCGGACAGGGGGAACACCGGGGAGCTGTTTTTT; cdr3_aa: CATSDPDRGNTGELFF
v_call: TRBV5-6; d_call: NA; j_call: TRBJ2-1; clone_size: NA; cdr3_nt: TGTGCCAGCAGCCACCTCCGGGAGCAGTTCTTC; cdr3_aa: CASSHLREQFF
v_call: TRBV18; d_call: TRBD1; j_call: TRBJ1-1; clone_size: once; cdr3_nt: TGTGCCAGCTCACCTGGACAGGGGAACACTGAAGCTTTCTTT; cdr3_aa: CASSPGQGNTEAFF
v_call: TRBV3-1/TRBV3-2; d_call: NA; j_call: TRBJ2-2; clone_size: once; cdr3_nt: TGTGCCAGCAGCGCCCCCAGGGGCGAAACCGGGGAGCTGTTTTTT; cdr3_aa: CASSAPRGETGELFF
v_call: TRBV7-6; d_call: NA; j_call: TRBJ2-3; clone_size: NA; cdr3_nt: TGTGCCAGCAGCTTAGCGGGCAGCACAGATACGCAGTATTTT; cdr3_aa: CASSLAGSTDTQYF
v_call: TRBV10-3; d_call: NA; j_call: TRBJ1-5; clone_size: NA; cdr3_nt: TGTGCCATCAGTGAGTCAAGGGGTCAGCCCCAGCATTTT; cdr3_aa: CAISESRGQPQHF
v_call: TRBV6-4; d_call: NA; j_call: TRBJ2-3; clone_size: NA; cdr3_nt: TGTGCCAGCAGTGACCCGATGACAGAGGCCACAGATACGCAGTATTTT; cdr3_aa: CASSDPMTEATDTQYF
v_call: TRBV5-1; d_call: TRBD1; j_call: TRBJ2-7; clone_size: NA; cdr3_nt: TGCGCCAGCAGCTCGGGACAGGGTCTCCACGAGCAGTACTTC; cdr3_aa: CASSSGQGLHEQYF
v_call: TRBV10-3; d_call: NA; j_call: TRBJ2-3; clone_size: NA; cdr3_nt: TGTGCCATCCAGGGGGAGGATGGCACAGATACGCAGTATTTT; cdr3_aa: CAIQGEDGTDTQYF
v_call: TRBV5-1; d_call: NA; j_call: TRBJ2-3; clone_size: NA; cdr3_nt: TGTGCCAGCAGCTTGGTACGACTGAGCACAGATACGCAGTATTTT; cdr3_aa: CASSLVRLSTDTQYF
v_call: TRBV5-5; d_call: NA; j_call: TRBJ1-5; clone_size: NA; cdr3_nt: TGTGCCAGCAGCCCAGGACACGGGAGAGGGGATAGCAATCAGCCCCAGCATTTT; cdr3_aa: CASSPGHGRGDSNQPQHF
v_call: TRBV27; d_call: TRBD1; j_call: TRBJ1-4; clone_size: NA; cdr3_nt: TGTGCCAGCAGATTACAGGGGATCGGTGAAAAACTGTTTTTT; cdr3_aa: CASRLQGIGEKLFF
v_call: TRBV18; d_call: TRBD2; j_call: TRBJ2-1; clone_size: NA; cdr3_nt: TGTGCCAGCTCACCACCGGAGAGCAGCGGGGTTATCTACAATGAGCAGTTCTTC; cdr3_aa: CASSPPESSGVIYNEQFF
v_call: TRBV27; d_call: NA; j_call: TRBJ1-2; clone_size: NA; cdr3_nt: TGTGCCAGCAGTCGATCCCAGGGTGTAGGCTACACCTTC; cdr3_aa: CASSRSQGVGYTF
v_call: TRBV28; d_call: NA; j_call: TRBJ2-7; clone_size: NA; cdr3_nt: TGTGCCAGCAGTCCCCGAGACTACGAGCAGTACTTC; cdr3_aa: CASSPRDYEQYF
v_call: TRBV5-1; d_call: TRBD2; j_call: TRBJ2-3; clone_size: NA; cdr3_nt: TGTGCCAGCAGCTTGTTTAGCGGGCCCACAGATACGCAGTATTTT; cdr3_aa: CASSLFSGPTDTQYF
v_call: TRBV3-1/TRBV3-2; d_call: TRBD1; j_call: TRBJ2-5; clone_size: NA; cdr3_nt: TGTGCCAGCAGCCGCCGGACAGGGCAAGAGACCCAGTACTTC; cdr3_aa: CASSRRTGQETQYF
v_call: TRBV5-1; d_call: NA; j_call: TRBJ1-5; clone_size: few; cdr3_nt: TGCGCCAGCAGCTTGGTTCCGAATCAGCCCCAGCATTTT; cdr3_aa: CASSLVPNQPQHF
v_call: TRBV7-2; d_call: TRBD2; j_call: TRBJ2-4; clone_size: NA; cdr3_nt: TGTGCCAGCAGCTCGGGACTAGCGGGGACCATTCAGTACTTC; cdr3_aa: CASSSGLAGTIQYF
v_call: TRBV7-3; d_call: NA; j_call: TRBJ2-3; clone_size: NA; cdr3_nt: TGTGCCAGCAGCCGGGGGGCATCTAGCACAGATACGCAGTATTTT; cdr3_aa: CASSRGASSTDTQYF
v_call: TRBV6-5; d_call: TRBD1; j_call: TRBJ1-2; clone_size: NA; cdr3_nt: TGTGCCAGCAGGTATACACAGGGGACCTATGGCTACACCTTC; cdr3_aa: CASRYTQGTYGYTF
v_call: TRBV9; d_call: TRBD1; j_call: TRBJ1-4; clone_size: NA; cdr3_nt: TGTGCCAGCAGCGGACAGGGAGATCAAAAACTGTTTTTT; cdr3_aa: CASSGQGDQKLFF
v_call: TRBV7-8; d_call: NA; j_call: TRBJ2-2; clone_size: once; cdr3_nt: TGTGCCAGCAGCCCTGGGGGAGGGGGGCGATTAGGCACCGGGGAGCTGTTTTTT; cdr3_aa: CASSPGGGGRLGTGELFF
v_call: TRBV2; d_call: TRBD1; j_call: TRBJ2-7; clone_size: NA; cdr3_nt: TGTGCCAGCACGCCATCGGTCAGGGGGTTCACGAGGCAGTACTTC; cdr3_aa: CASTPSVRGFTRQYF
v_call: TRBV9; d_call: NA; j_call: TRBJ1-4; clone_size: once; cdr3_nt: TGTGCCAGCAGTTCACAGGGACGGGATGAAAAACTGTTTTTT; cdr3_aa: CASSSQGRDEKLFF
v_call: TRBV2; d_call: NA; j_call: TRBJ1-2; clone_size: NA; cdr3_nt: TGTGCCAGCAGTGAAGCGCGAGACACGAACTATGGCTACACCTTC; cdr3_aa: CASSEARDTNYGYTF
v_call: TRBV15; d_call: NA; j_call: TRBJ1-4; clone_size: NA; cdr3_nt: TGTGCCACCAGCAGAGCCCTGACAGCAACTAATGAAAAACTGTTTTTT; cdr3_aa: CATSRALTATNEKLFF
v_call: TRBV5-1; d_call: TRBD1; j_call: TRBJ1-2; clone_size: once; cdr3_nt: TGTGCCAGCAGCTGGGGACAGGTAGCTAACTATGGCTACACCTTC; cdr3_aa: CASSWGQVANYGYTF
v_call: TRBV5-4; d_call: NA; j_call: TRBJ1-6; clone_size: few; cdr3_nt: TGTGCCAGCAGCTTCCCCAGGGGCCCAAATTCACCCCTCCACTTT; cdr3_aa: CASSFPRGPNSPLHF
v_call: TRBV2; d_call: TRBD2; j_call: TRBJ2-2; clone_size: NA; cdr3_nt: TGTGCCAGCAAGAACCTAGCGGGGGGGCGGACCGGGGAGCTGTTTTTT; cdr3_aa: CASKNLAGGRTGELFF
v_call: TRBV5-3; d_call: NA; j_call: TRBJ1-1; clone_size: NA; cdr3_nt: TGTGCCAGTCCTCCTAGGGAGGGGAACTCGTTGAACACTGAAGCTTTCTTT; cdr3_aa: CASPPREGNSLNTEAFF
v_call: TRBV19; d_call: TRBD1; j_call: TRBJ2-7; clone_size: NA; cdr3_nt: TGTGCCAGTTCCCCGGGACAGGGGGCTCTCGAGCAGTACTTC; cdr3_aa: CASSPGQGALEQYF
v_call: TRBV3-1/TRBV3-2; d_call: NA; j_call: TRBJ1-4; clone_size: NA; cdr3_nt: TGTGCCAGCGGTAGACAGCGAAATGAAAAACTGTTTTTT; cdr3_aa: CASGRQRNEKLFF
v_call: TRBV6-5; d_call: TRBD1; j_call: TRBJ1-4; clone_size: NA; cdr3_nt: TGTGCCAGCAGCTCACAGGGGAGACGGGGTGAAAAACTGTTTTTT; cdr3_aa: CASSSQGRRGEKLFF
v_call: TRBV19; d_call: NA; j_call: TRBJ1-2; clone_size: few; cdr3_nt: TGTGCCAGTATCTCAGGGGTGACGGGCAACTATGGCTACACCTTC; cdr3_aa: CASISGVTGNYGYTF
v_call: TRBV9; d_call: NA; j_call: TRBJ1-2; clone_size: NA; cdr3_nt: TGTGCCAGCAGCGTAGGTCCCGCGGCGAACTATGGCTACACCTTC; cdr3_aa: CASSVGPAANYGYTF
v_call: TRBV6-4; d_call: TRBD2; j_call: TRBJ2-7; clone_size: many; cdr3_nt: TGTGCCAGCAGTGAGCTAGCGGGGGGATCATACGAGCAGTACTTC; cdr3_aa: CASSELAGGSYEQYF
v_call: TRBV19; d_call: TRBD1; j_call: TRBJ1-5; clone_size: NA; cdr3_nt: TGTGCCAGTAGTATCCGAGCTTCGCCACAAGGACAGGGACTAAATCAGCCCCAGCATTTT; cdr3_aa: CASSIRASPQGQGLNQPQHF
v_call: TRBV12-3/TRBV12-4; d_call: NA; j_call: TRBJ1-2; clone_size: NA; cdr3_nt: TGTGCCAGCAGTTTCGGGTATGGCTACACCTTC; cdr3_aa: CASSFGYGYTF
v_call: TRBV28; d_call: TRBD1; j_call: TRBJ2-7; clone_size: once; cdr3_nt: TGTGCCAGCAGTTCGTCCTCCGGGACAGGCCCCTATGAGCAGTACTTC; cdr3_aa: CASSSSSGTGPYEQYF
v_call: TRBV4-2; d_call: TRBD1; j_call: TRBJ2-7; clone_size: NA; cdr3_nt: TGTGCCAGCAGCCAGTCCGGGACAGAAAGCTCCTACGAGCAGTACTTC; cdr3_aa: CASSQSGTESSYEQYF
v_call: TRBV4-2; d_call: TRBD1; j_call: TRBJ1-2; clone_size: once; cdr3_nt: TGTGCCAGCAGCCAAGACCAGGGGGCAATTGGCTATGGCTACACCTTC; cdr3_aa: CASSQDQGAIGYGYTF
v_call: TRBV12-3/TRBV12-4; d_call: NA; j_call: TRBJ2-1; clone_size: NA; cdr3_nt: TGTGCCAGCAGCCGGTGGTACAATGAGCAGTTCTTC; cdr3_aa: CASSRWYNEQFF
v_call: TRBV18; d_call: NA; j_call: TRBJ1-2; clone_size: NA; cdr3_nt: TGTGCCAGCTCACCGCGGCAGGGTGTACATGGCTACACCTTC; cdr3_aa: CASSPRQGVHGYTF
v_call: TRBV7-2; d_call: TRBD1; j_call: TRBJ1-4; clone_size: NA; cdr3_nt: TGTGCCAGCAGCTCAATGACAGGGAAGGCAACTAATGAAAAACTGTTTTTT; cdr3_aa: CASSSMTGKATNEKLFF
v_call: TRBV28; d_call: TRBD1; j_call: TRBJ2-4; clone_size: once; cdr3_nt: TGTGCCAGCAGGCCCTCCCTGGGGACAGGGGGGGGCATTCAGTACTTC; cdr3_aa: CASRPSLGTGGGIQYF
v_call: TRBV6-1; d_call: NA; j_call: TRBJ1-2; clone_size: NA; cdr3_nt: TGTGCCAGCAGTGAAGGTTTGATGAGGTATGGAGGCTACACCTTC; cdr3_aa: CASSEGLMRYGGYTF
v_call: TRBV6-2/TRBV6-3; d_call: NA; j_call: TRBJ1-1; clone_size: NA; cdr3_nt: TGTGCCAGCAGTTGGCCAGGGGCCACTGAAGCTTTCTTT; cdr3_aa: CASSWPGATEAFF